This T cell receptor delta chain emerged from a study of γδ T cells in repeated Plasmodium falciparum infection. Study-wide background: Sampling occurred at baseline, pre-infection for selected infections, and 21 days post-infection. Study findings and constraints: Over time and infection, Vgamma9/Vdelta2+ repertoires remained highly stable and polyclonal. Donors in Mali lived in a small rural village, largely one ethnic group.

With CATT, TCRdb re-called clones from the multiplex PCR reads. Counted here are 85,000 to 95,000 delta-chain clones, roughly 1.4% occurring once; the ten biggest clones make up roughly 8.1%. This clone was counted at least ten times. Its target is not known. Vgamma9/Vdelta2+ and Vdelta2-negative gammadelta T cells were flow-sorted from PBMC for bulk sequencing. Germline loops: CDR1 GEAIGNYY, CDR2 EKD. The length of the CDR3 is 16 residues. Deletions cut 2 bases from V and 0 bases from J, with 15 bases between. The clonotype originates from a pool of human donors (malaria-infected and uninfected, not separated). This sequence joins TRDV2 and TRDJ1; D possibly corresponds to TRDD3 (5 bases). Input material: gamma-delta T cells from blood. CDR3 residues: CACDKRDPVYTDKLIF. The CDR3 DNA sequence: TGTGCCTGTGACAAAAGGGATCCGGTTTACACCGATAAACTCATCTTT.